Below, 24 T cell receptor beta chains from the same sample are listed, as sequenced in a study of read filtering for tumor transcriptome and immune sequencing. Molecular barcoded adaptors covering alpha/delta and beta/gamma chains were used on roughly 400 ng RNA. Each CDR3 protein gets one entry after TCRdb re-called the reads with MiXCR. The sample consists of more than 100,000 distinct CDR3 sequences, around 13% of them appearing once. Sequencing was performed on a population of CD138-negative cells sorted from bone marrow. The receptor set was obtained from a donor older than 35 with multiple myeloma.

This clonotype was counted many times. The CDR3 is CASNEDGSYNEQFF. CDR3 in DNA: TGTGCCAGTAATGAGGACGGCTCCTACAATGAGCAGTTCTTC. The genes are TRBV19 and TRBJ2-1; D remains ambiguous. Germline assignment: CDR1 LNHDA and CDR2 SQIVND (reference sequence). Trimming removed 7 bases from V and 0 bases from J, with 10 bases in between. The CDR3 is 14 amino acids.

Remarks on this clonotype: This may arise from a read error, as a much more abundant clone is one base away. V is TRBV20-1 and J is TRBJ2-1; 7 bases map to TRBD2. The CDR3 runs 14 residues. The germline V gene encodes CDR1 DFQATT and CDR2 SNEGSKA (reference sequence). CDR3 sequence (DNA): TGCAGTGCTGAAGTGCGGGACTATTACAATGAGCAGCTCTTC. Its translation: CSAEVRDYYNEQLF.

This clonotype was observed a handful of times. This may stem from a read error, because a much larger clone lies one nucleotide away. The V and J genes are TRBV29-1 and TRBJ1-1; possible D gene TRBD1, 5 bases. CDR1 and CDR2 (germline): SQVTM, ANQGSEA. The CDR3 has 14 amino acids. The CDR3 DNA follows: TGCAACGTTGGGGGGTTTGGACAAAACACTGAAGCTTTCTTT. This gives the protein CNVGGFGQNTEAFF. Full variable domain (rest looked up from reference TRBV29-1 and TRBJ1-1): SAVISQKPSRDICQRGTSLTIQCQVDSQVTMMFWYRQQPGQSLTLIATANQGSEATYESGFVIDKFPISRPNLTFSTLTVSNMSPEDSSIYLCNVGGFGQNTEAFFGQGTRLTVV.

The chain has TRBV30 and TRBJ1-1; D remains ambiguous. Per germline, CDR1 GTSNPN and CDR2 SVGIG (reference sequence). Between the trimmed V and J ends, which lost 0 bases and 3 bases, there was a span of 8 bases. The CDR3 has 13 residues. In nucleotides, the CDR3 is TGTGCCTGGAGTGTTGTCGAATACACTGAAGCTTTCTTT. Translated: CAWSVVEYTEAFF.

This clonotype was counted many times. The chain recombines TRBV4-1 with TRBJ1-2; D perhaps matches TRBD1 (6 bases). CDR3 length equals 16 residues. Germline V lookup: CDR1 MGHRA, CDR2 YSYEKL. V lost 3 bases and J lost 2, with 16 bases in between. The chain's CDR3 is CASSHKNRDTNYGYTF. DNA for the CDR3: TGCGCCAGCAGCCACAAGAACCGGGACACCAACTATGGCTACACCTTC.

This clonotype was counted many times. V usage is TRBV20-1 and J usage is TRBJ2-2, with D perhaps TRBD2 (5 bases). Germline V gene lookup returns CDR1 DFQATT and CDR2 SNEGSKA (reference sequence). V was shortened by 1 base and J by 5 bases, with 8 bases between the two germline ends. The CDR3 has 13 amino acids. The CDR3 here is CSARGTSTGELFF. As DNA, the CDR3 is TGCAGTGCTAGAGGCACTAGTACCGGGGAGCTGTTTTTT.

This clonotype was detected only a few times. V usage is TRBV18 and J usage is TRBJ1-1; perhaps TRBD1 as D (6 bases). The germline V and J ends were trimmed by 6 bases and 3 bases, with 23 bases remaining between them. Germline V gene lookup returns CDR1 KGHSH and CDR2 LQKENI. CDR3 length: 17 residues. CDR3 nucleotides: TGTGCCAGCTCCGCGTTCGGGGGGCGCGTTAGCTACACTGAAGCTTTCTTT. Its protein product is CASSAFGGRVSYTEAFF.

The chain's CDR3 is CASSGCRGGSNQPQHF. The CDR3 DNA reads as TGTGCCAGCAGCGGTTGCAGGGGGGGTAGCAATCAGCCCCAGCATTTT. This chain connects TRBV11-2 to TRBJ1-5; TRBD1 matches at 7 bases. The germline V gene encodes CDR1 SGHAT and CDR2 FQNNGV. This CDR3 has 16 residues. Unmatched junction bases numbered 7, after V lost 5 bases and J lost 0 bases.

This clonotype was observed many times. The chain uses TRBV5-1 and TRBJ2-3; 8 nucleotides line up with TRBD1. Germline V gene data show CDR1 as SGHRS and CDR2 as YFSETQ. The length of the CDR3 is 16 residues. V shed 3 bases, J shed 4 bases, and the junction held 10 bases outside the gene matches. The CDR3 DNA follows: TGCGCCAGCAGCTCCGGCGGACAGGGATTCGCAGATACGCAGTATTTT. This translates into CASSSGGQGFADTQYF.

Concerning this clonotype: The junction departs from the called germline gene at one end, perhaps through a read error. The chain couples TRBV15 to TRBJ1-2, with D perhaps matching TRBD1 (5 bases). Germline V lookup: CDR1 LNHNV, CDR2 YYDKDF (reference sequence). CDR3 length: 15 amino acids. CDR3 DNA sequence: TGTGCCACCAGCATCACCGGGACCTATAACTATGGCTACATCTTC. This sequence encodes CATSITGTYNYGYIF.

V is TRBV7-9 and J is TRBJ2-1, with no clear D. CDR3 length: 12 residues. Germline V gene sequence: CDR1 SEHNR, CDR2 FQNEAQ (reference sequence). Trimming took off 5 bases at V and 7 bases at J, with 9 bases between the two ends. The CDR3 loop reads CASSPPQNEQFF. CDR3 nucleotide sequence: TGTGCCAGCAGCCCCCCGCAGAATGAGCAGTTCTTC.

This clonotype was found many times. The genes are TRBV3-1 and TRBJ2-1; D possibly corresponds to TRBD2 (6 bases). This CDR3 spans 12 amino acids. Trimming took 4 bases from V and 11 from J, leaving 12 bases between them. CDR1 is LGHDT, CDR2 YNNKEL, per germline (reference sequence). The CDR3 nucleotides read TGTGCCAGCAGCCCAGTTGGGACTCAGCAGTTCTTC. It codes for CASSPVGTQQFF.

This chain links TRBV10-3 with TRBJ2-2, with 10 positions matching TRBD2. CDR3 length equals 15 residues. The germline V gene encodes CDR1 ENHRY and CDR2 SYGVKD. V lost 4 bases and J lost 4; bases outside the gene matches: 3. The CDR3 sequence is CAISGASGSTGELFF. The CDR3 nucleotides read TGTGCCATCAGTGGAGCTAGCGGGAGCACCGGGGAGCTGTTTTTT.

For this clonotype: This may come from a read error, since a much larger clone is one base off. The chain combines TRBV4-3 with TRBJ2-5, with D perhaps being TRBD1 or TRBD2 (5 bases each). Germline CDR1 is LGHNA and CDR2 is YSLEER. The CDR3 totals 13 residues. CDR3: CASSRDVQETRYF. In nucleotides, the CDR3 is TGCGCCAGTTCCCGGGACGTACAAGAGACCCGGTACTTC.

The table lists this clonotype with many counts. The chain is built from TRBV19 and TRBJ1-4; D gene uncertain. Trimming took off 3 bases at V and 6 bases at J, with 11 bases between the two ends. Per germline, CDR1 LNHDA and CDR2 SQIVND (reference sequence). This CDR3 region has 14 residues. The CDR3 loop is CASSIFLRDEKLFF. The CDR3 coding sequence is TGTGCCAGTAGTATTTTTCTCCGGGATGAAAAACTGTTTTTT.

CDR3 in amino acids: CSANTLKGQFF. CDR3 in DNA: TGCAGTGCTAATACTCTTAAGGGGCAGTTCTTC. This rearrangement joins TRBV20-1 to TRBJ2-1, with no clear D. The CDR3 runs to 11 residues. The ends were cut back, 4 bases at V and 12 bases at J, with 13 bases in the middle. Germline CDR1 reads DFQATT; CDR2 reads SNEGSKA (reference sequence).

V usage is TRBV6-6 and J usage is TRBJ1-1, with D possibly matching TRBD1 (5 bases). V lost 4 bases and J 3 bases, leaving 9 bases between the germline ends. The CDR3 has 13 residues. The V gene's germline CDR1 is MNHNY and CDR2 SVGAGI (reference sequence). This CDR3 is CASSSGLHTEAFF. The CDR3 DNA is TGTGCCAGCAGTTCAGGGCTCCACACTGAAGCTTTCTTT.

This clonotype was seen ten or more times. CDR3 amino acids: CASSYGTSGKGEQFF. As DNA, the CDR3 is TGTGCCAGCAGTTACGGGACTAGCGGGAAGGGTGAGCAGTTCTTC. This chain joins TRBV6-5 and TRBJ2-1, with 13 bases lining up with TRBD2. Germline V lookup: CDR1 MNHEY, CDR2 SVGAGI. The length of the CDR3 is 15 residues. V lost 2 bases and J lost 9; bases outside the gene matches: 4.

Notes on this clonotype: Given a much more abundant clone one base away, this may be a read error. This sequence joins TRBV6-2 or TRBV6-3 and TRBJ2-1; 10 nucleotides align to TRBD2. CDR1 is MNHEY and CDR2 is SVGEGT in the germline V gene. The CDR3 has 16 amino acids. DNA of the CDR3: TGTGCCCGCAGTTATTTTTGGGCTAGCGGGAGTCATGAGCAGTTCTTC. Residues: CARSYFWASGSHEQFF.

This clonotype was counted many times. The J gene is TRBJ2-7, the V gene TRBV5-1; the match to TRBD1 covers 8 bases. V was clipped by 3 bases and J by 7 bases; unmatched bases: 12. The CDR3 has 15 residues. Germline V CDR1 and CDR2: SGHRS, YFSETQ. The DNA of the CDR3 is TGCGCCAGCAGCTCCCAGGGGGCGAAGGTAGGGGAGCAGTACTTC. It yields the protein CASSSQGAKVGEQYF.

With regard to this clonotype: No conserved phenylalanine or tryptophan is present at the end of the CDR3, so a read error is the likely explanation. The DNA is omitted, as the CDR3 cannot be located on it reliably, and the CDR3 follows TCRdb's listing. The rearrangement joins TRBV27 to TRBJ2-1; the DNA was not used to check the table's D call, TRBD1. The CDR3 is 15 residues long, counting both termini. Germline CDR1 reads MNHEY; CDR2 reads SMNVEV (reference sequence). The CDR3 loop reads CASSGQGAGYNKQIY.

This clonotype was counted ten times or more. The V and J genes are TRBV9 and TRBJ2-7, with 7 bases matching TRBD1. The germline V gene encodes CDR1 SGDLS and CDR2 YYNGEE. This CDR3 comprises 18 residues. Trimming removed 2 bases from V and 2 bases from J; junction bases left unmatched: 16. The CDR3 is CASSVSPLLTGSAYEQYF. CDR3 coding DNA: TGTGCCAGCAGCGTGAGTCCCCTCTTGACAGGGAGTGCCTACGAGCAGTACTTC.

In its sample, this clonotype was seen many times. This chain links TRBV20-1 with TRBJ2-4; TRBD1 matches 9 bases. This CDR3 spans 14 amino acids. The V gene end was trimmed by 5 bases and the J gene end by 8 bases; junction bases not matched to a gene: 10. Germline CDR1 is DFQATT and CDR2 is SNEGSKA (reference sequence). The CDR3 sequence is CSADDPGQGDIQYF. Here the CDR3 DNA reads TGCAGTGCTGATGATCCGGGACAGGGTGACATTCAGTACTTC.

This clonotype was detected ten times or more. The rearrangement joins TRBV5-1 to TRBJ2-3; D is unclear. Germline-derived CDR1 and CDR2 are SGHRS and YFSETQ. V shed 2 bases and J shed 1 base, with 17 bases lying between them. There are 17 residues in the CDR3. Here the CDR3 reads CASSFSLGGRGTDTQYF. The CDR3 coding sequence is TGCGCCAGCAGCTTTTCCCTGGGTGGAAGAGGCACAGATACGCAGTATTTT.